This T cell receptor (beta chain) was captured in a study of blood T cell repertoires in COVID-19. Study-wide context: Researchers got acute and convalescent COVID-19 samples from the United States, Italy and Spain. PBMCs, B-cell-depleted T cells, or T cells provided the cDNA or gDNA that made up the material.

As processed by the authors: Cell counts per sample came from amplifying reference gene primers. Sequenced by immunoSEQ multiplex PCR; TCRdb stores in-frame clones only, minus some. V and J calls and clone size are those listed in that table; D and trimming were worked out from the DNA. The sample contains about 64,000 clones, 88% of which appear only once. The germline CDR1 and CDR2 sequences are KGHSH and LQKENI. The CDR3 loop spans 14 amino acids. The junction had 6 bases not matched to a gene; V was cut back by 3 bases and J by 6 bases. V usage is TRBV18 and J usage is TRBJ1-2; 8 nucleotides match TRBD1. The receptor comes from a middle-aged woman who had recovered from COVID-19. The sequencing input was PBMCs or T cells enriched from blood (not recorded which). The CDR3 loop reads CASSPVGTGDGYTF. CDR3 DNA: TGTGCCAGCTCACCTGTAGGGACAGGTGATGGCTACACCTTC.